Presented here are 10 T cell receptor beta chains from one specimen sequenced in a study of T cells in Graves' hyperthyroidism and ophthalmopathy. TCR beta CDR3 regions were amplified from RNA. The HTBI primer set was used in a first-round RT-PCR of the TCR CDR3. A single record per CDR3 protein comes from TCRdb applying MiXCR to the multiplex PCR reads. The table records more than 350,000 distinct CDR3 sequences, 12% to 15% of them present only once. Material: blood. These receptors were collected from a woman between 55 and 75 years old with Graves' ophthalmopathy.

In nucleotides, the CDR3 is TGTGCCAGCTCGACCAGCCAGGGCTTTGCTGATGGCTACACCTTC. Translation gives CASSTSQGFADGYTF. The V gene is TRBV18, the J gene TRBJ1-2; a weak D match, TRBD1 (5 bases). The CDR3 extends over 15 amino acids. The V end was cut by 6 bases, the J end by 6 bases, with 20 bases between. The germline CDR1 and CDR2 sequences are KGHSH and LQKENI.

The table lists this clonotype with many counts. Here the CDR3 reads CASSDLADTQYF. CDR3 bases: TGCGCCAGCAGCGATCTCGCAGATACGCAGTATTTT. J is TRBJ2-3 and V is TRBV5-1; no reliable D call. Deletions cut 4 bases from V and 4 bases from J, with 7 bases between. Germline assignment: CDR1 SGHRS and CDR2 YFSETQ. The CDR3 sequence is 12 residues long.

The chain links TRBV14 to TRBJ2-4; tentatively, D is TRBD2 (5 bases). This CDR3 region has 15 residues. The V end was cut by 1 base, the J end by 9 bases, with 16 bases between. CDR1 SGHDN and CDR2 FVKESK come from the germline V gene. The CDR3 nucleotides are TGTGCCAGCAGCCAAGTAGGCTCGGGGAATAGCATTCAGTACTTC. Translation: CASSQVGSGNSIQYF. The whole variable domain, remainder taken from reference TRBV14 and TRBJ2-4, is EAGVTQFPSHSVIEKGQTVTLRCDPISGHDNLYWYRRVMGKEIKFLLHFVKESKQDESGMPNNRFLAERTGGTYSTLKVQPAELEDSGVYFCASSQVGSGNSIQYFGAGTRLSVL.

This clonotype came up many times. The chain's CDR3 is CSVTGTSGTDTQYF. The CDR3 region has the DNA TGCAGCGTCACCGGGACTAGCGGCACAGATACGCAGTATTTT. The chain recombines TRBV29-1 with TRBJ2-3; 10 bases are a match to TRBD2. The V gene end was trimmed by 6 bases and the J gene end by 1 base; junction bases not matched to a gene: 4. Germline loops: CDR1 SQVTM, CDR2 ANQGSEA. This CDR3 spans 14 amino acids.

This clonotype showed up many times. The chain links TRBV2 to TRBJ2-5, with D tentatively TRBD2 (5 bases). V was trimmed by 6 bases and J by 0 bases, leaving 14 bases between them. The germline gives CDR1 SNHLY, CDR2 FYNNEI. The CDR3 is 15 amino acids. The chain's CDR3 is CASRASSWDQETQYF. For the CDR3, the DNA is TGTGCCAGCAGGGCATCTAGCTGGGACCAAGAGACCCAGTACTTC.

This clonotype has only a few counts. This clone may be a read error of a much larger clone one base away. The chain uses TRBV28 and TRBJ1-1; D unresolved. There are 13 residues in the CDR3. The germline CDR1 and CDR2 sequences are MDHEN and SYDVKM. The CDR3 nucleotides are TGTGCCGGCAGTCTACGACAGAACACTGAAGCTTTCTTT. This codes for CAGSLRQNTEAFF.

Details on this clonotype: One junction end does not reproduce the germline sequence, and a read error may be involved. The V call is TRBV29-1, the J call TRBJ2-2, with 7 bases matching TRBD1. The CDR3 is 15 residues long. Germline values: CDR1 SQVTM, CDR2 ANQGSEA. CDR3 region: CSVEGIGGATGELSF. CDR3 DNA sequence: TGCAGCGTTGAAGGCATAGGGGGCGCAACCGGGGAGCTGTCTTTT.

Regarding this clonotype: A much larger clonotype is one base distant, so this may be a read error. The rearrangement links TRBV28 to TRBJ1-2; no definite D call. CDR3 size: 14 residues. V was shortened by 7 bases and J by 2 bases, with 14 bases between the two germline ends. Germline CDR1 reads MDHEN; CDR2 reads SYDVKM. The CDR3 DNA follows: TGTGCCAGCACCCCGGTACAGCGAAACTATGGCTACACCTTC. Protein product: CASTPVQRNYGYTF.

A single count supports this clonotype. A much larger clone differs from this one at a single base, so this may be a read error. The V call is TRBV5-1, the J call TRBJ2-3, with 7 nucleotides matching TRBD2. V gave up 4 bases and J gave up 0 bases; unmatched junction bases: 8. Germline assignment: CDR1 SGHRS and CDR2 YFSETQ. This CDR3 region has 16 residues. The CDR3 region has the DNA TGCGCCAGCAGCCTCGAAGCGGGAACTAGCACAGATACGCAGTATTTT. It encodes CASSLEAGTSTDTQYF.

This clonotype was observed at least ten times. The chain is built from TRBV11-2 and TRBJ2-7; D is unresolved. The CDR3 is 12 residues long. The V gene lost 5 bases and the J gene lost 2 bases, with 7 bases spanning the gap. CDR1 SGHAT and CDR2 FQNNGV come from the germline V gene. The DNA of the CDR3 is TGTGCCAGCAGCACGGGCCCCTACGAGCAGTACTTC. The encoded protein is CASSTGPYEQYF.